Below, one T cell receptor beta chain is given with its context. The data were produced by immunoSEQ multiplex PCR, yet TCRdb's version contains in-frame clones alone and is incomplete. The sample carries some 61,000 clones, roughly 90% recorded once. This sample was taken from a study of OX40 agonist ivuxolimab in advanced cancers. Study context: Participants could have had prior anti-PD-1, anti-PD-L1 or anti-CTLA-4 therapy, and about 37% had some.

Individuals having autoimmune disease history or systemic immunosuppression were not enrolled. The study sampled blood at baseline, cycle 4 day 1, and cycle 7 day 1. Trimming cost V 3 bases and J 3 bases; bases outside gene matches: 6. The germline V gene has CDR1 MDHEN and CDR2 SYDVKM. CDR3 length: 15 amino acids. The chain carries TRBV28 and TRBJ1-1; TRBD1 aligns across 8 bases. The clonotype comes from an adult with an advanced solid tumor such as melanoma, head and neck, liver or kidney cancer. The source was CD4+ or CD8+ T cells sorted from blood, collected in a trial of the OX40 agonist ivuxolimab. The CDR3 is CASSFEGQAYTEAFF. As DNA, the CDR3 is TGTGCCAGCAGTTTTGAGGGACAGGCGTACACTGAAGCTTTCTTT.